This T cell receptor (beta chain) is drawn from a study of T cell responses to AZD1222 COVID-19 vaccine. General observations from the study: A mostly white British donor set with more females was recruited, and clonal diversity was possibly underestimated. Only a handful of people who got AZD1222 tested seropositive at baseline.

Worth noting for this clone: Antigen unknown.

With 6 bases clipped from V and 0 bases from J, the junction kept 5 bases outside the gene matches. The CDR3 spans 15 residues. Per the germline V gene, CDR1 is KGHSH and CDR2 is LQKENI. Produced via immunoSEQ multiplex PCR; TCRdb's table is partial and in-frame only. Of about 110,000 clones listed, roughly 90% are singletons. This receptor was identified in an adult in good health. The chain recombines TRBV18 with TRBJ1-3; TRBD1 agrees at 7 bases. Sequencing used peripheral blood, obtained on day 0 of AZD1222 vaccination. CDR3 in amino acids: CASSRDRASGNTIYF. CDR3 nucleotide sequence: TGTGCCAGCTCTAGAGACAGGGCCTCTGGAAACACCATATATTTT.